This paragraph reports one T cell receptor (beta chain). No cognate antigen has been identified for it. No much larger clone is present one base from it, and per-base qualities are unavailable. The identical CDR3 is also encoded by other nucleotide sequences in the sample. This entry is derived from a study of somatic mutations in cytotoxic T cells in rheumatoid arthritis (TCRdb year 2017). For context, the study as a whole: Right after diagnosis and prior to the start of any treatment, about 33 ml EDTA of peripheral blood was drawn from patients. TCRB deep sequencing covered approximately 69 patients with rheumatoid arthritis along with approximately 20 healthy controls. Patients and controls did not essentially differ in median age, which was nearly identical between the groups. To characterize clonality, the study used TCRB deep sequencing while asking whether somatic mutations are carried by expanded CD8+ T-cell clones in newly diagnosed, untreated rheumatoid arthritis. Sorted V beta1+ cells also underwent TCRB sequencing, and some V beta antibody-stained T-cell populations were flow-sorted at nearly 100% purity on a FACSAria II or Sony SH800. Results and caveats for the whole study, not just this receptor: There was no significant difference in CD8+ T-cell clonality between rheumatoid arthritis patients and age-matched healthy controls. The slight TRBV07 underrepresentation in patients was not adjusted for multiple comparisons. In about an eighth of the roughly 65 patients the largest CD8+ clone exceeded 20% of CD8+ cells, and several identical CD8+ TCRB sequences were shared between blood and synovial fluid. Viral specificity could not be ruled out by absence from virus-specific databases, and the antigen targets of the expanded CD8+ clones remained unknown. In patients, CD8+ clonality rose with age (Spearman r ≈ 0.49), which was not the case in healthy controls.

On an AutoMACS, CD4+ and CD8+ cells were isolated via positive magnetic bead selection, and their purity was verified by flow cytometry. Clonal expansions were first screened by flow cytometry with a TCR V beta antibody panel, then characterized by TCRB deep sequencing of sorted CD8+ fractions. Ficoll-Paque PLUS density gradient separation was used to isolate peripheral blood mononuclear cells. Using Nucleospin Tissue or Tissue XS kits, DNA was extracted from CD4-enriched, CD8-enriched or PBMC samples, with quantification by a Qubit 2.0 fluorometer. Genomic DNA underwent TCRB CDR3 sequencing using the immunoSEQ assay. The source study handled its data this way. Only a few patient CD8+ clones larger than 1% matched published virus-specific TCRB sequences when compared against them. Analyses were restricted to productive TCRB rearrangements. Clonality was expressed as a Shannon entropy-based productive clonality index, with each clone defined by a unique TCRB CDR3 sequence. To calculate repertoire overlap between two samples, the template counts of each clone were considered relative to each sample's total templates. Flow cytometry-measured V-gene usage correlated with V-gene usage from TCRB sequencing, with a Spearman r of about 0.65. What TCRdb holds here is the immuneACCESS table cut down to in-frame rearrangements. Part of the clones is not present; checked against another copy, under half of the missing clones reflect an unresolved V gene, and the others are unexplained. The DNA was the basis for D and trimming; V, J and clone size are from that table. This sample holds approximately 21,000 clones; about four fifths were observed only once. 11% of the sample rests with the top ten.

V is clipped by 1 base and J by 2 bases, and the sequence between their germline boundaries is 0 bases long. The germline V gene supplies CDR1 SGHRS and CDR2 YFSETQ. The CDR3 numbers 12 residues from cysteine through phenylalanine. Solely the CDR3 DNA is kept, with 36 bases framed from the first base. This receptor was taken from an adult with rheumatoid arthritis. This chain joins TRBV5-1 to TRBJ2-2; the D gene identity is not certain. Sequenced input: CD8+ T cells sorted from blood. The CDR3 protein: CASSLNTGELFF. Read as DNA, the sequence is TGCGCCAGCAGCTTGAACACCGGGGAGCTGTTTTTT.